What follows is one TCR beta chain and its context. Per the germline V gene, CDR1 is DFQATT and CDR2 is SNEGSKA (reference sequence). Trimming stripped 6 bases from V and 1 base from J, with 16 bases between. This CDR3 comprises 15 residues. The sample belongs to a study of identical twins. One entry per CDR3 protein results from TCRdb running MiXCR on the 5' RACE reads. In the table there are 400,000 to 500,000 distinct CDR3 sequences, approximately 17% of which are singletons. The specimen was naive T cells sorted from blood. This clonotype originated in a middle-aged man in good health. The rearrangement links TRBV20-1 to TRBJ1-5; no reliable D call. CDR3 region: CSAGSALGSNQPQHF. The CDR3, as DNA: TGCAGTGCAGGATCGGCCCTAGGGAGCAATCAGCCCCAGCATTTT.